The 9 T cell receptor beta chains reported below all come from one sample, sequenced in a study of T cell repertoires in cytomegalovirus infection. The antigens these receptors bind are not known. TCRdb analysed the reads with MiXCR anew, one entry per CDR3 protein. The sample contains approximately 56,000 distinct CDR3 sequences, 15% to 20% of which appear only once. The input for sequencing was CD8+ T cells from cultured PBMCs, taken from culture after CMV antigen stimulation. The receptors here all came from a human donor in good health (CMV status not recorded). Some clones in this sample may be carry-over from other donors' samples.

On this clonotype itself: Its ends do not fully match the called genes, so a read error is possible. The V call is TRBV6-4, the J call TRBJ1-1; D gene uncertain. The CDR3 is 14 residues long. Germline CDR1 MRHNA, CDR2 SNTAGT. This CDR3 is CASKTTALNTDAFF. The CDR3, as DNA: TGTGCCAGCAAAACGACGGCATTGAACACTGATGCTTTCTTT.

The chain couples TRBV27 to TRBJ2-5; a weak D match, TRBD2 (6 bases). This CDR3 has 15 residues. Trimming removed 3 bases from V and 5 bases from J, with 16 bases in between. The germline V gene has CDR1 MNHEY and CDR2 SMNVEV (reference sequence). In DNA form, the CDR3 reads TGTGCCAGCAGTTTTGGGGCAGGGAGGCTGGAGACCCAGTACTTC. As protein: CASSFGAGRLETQYF.

This chain connects TRBV4-1 to TRBJ1-4; D remains ambiguous. The germline V and J ends were trimmed by 0 bases and 8 bases, with 4 bases remaining between them. The germline V gene has CDR1 MGHRA and CDR2 YSYEKL. CDR3 length: 12 amino acids. The CDR3 DNA reads as TGCGCCAGCAGCCAAGAGGGGGAAAAACTGTTTTTT. It yields the protein CASSQEGEKLFF.

The chain uses TRBV6-2 or TRBV6-3 and TRBJ1-1, with 7 bases that match TRBD1. The V gene end was trimmed by 2 bases and the J gene end by 0 bases; junction bases not matched to a gene: 0. From germline, CDR1 is MNHEY and CDR2 SVGEGT. The length of the CDR3 is 14 residues. The CDR3 reads CASSYTGVNTEAFF. CDR3 coding DNA: TGTGCCAGCAGTTACACAGGGGTGAACACTGAAGCTTTCTTT.

This clonotype turned up a few times. J is TRBJ2-5 and V is TRBV7-8; D is uncertain. This CDR3 is built from 11 residues. Trimming left V 4 bases short and J 7 bases short, with 7 bases between. Germline loops: CDR1 SGHVS, CDR2 FQNEAQ. CDR3 sequence reads: CASSSPVTQYF. The CDR3 DNA sequence: TGTGCCAGCAGCTCCCCCGTGACCCAGTACTTC.

This clonotype has only a few counts. The chain has TRBV7-9 and TRBJ1-6; 8 bases agree with TRBD1. CDR1 and CDR2 from the germline V gene are SEHNR and FQNEAQ (reference sequence). The CDR3 is 14 residues long. The junction had 2 bases not matched to a gene; V was cut back by 4 bases and J by 6 bases. CDR3 bases: TGTGCCAGCAGCTCCGACAGGGGTAATTCACCCCTCCACTTT. Translated, it gives CASSSDRGNSPLHF.

The chain recombines TRBV4-1 with TRBJ1-2; D might be TRBD1 (5 bases). This CDR3 has 16 amino acids. Germline V gene lookup returns CDR1 MGHRA and CDR2 YSYEKL. The V end was cut by 1 base, the J end by 5 bases, with 17 bases between. The DNA for the CDR3 is TGCGCCAGCAGCCAAGGGGGCACAACCCTAGCATATGGCTACACCTTC. Its protein is CASSQGGTTLAYGYTF.

This clonotype has more than one count but fewer than ten. This chain links TRBV13 with TRBJ2-1; 10 nucleotides match TRBD2. With V trimmed by 5 bases and J by 8 bases, 15 bases remained unmatched. CDR3 length: 17 residues. Germline-derived CDR1 and CDR2 are PRHDT and FYEKMQ (reference sequence). The CDR3 region has the DNA TGTGCCAGCAGCCCCCGGGTAGCGGGGGGTGGGCTGGATGAGCAGTTCTTC. It yields the protein CASSPRVAGGGLDEQFF.

This clonotype was counted a few times. The rearrangement links TRBV9 to TRBJ2-3; 9 nucleotides match TRBD2. The trim removed 0 bases at V and 2 bases at J, leaving 4 bases unmatched. Germline CDR1 and CDR2: SGDLS and YYNGEE. This CDR3 contains 16 residues. The CDR3 DNA sequence: TGTGCCAGCAGCGTAGGGCTAGCGGGGTTCACAGATACGCAGTATTTT. It specifies CASSVGLAGFTDTQYF.